A selection of T cell receptor beta chains follows, all from one sample in a study of regulatory T cells in long-lasting Graves disease. TCRdb reprocessed the multiplex PCR reads with MiXCR, giving one entry per CDR3 protein. The data show roughly 500,000 distinct CDR3 sequences, approximately 12% seen once. These same data were also listed under a study on T cells in Graves' hyperthyroidism and ophthalmopathy.

The sample was peripheral blood mononuclear cells (PBMCs), taken at new diagnosis, from a patient treated with antithyroid drugs. Receptor source: a young man with Graves disease. The CDR3 runs from the conserved cysteine through the conserved F or W. A D gene is named only where the DNA matches it firmly. A row's size may be missing; if present it is once, few, many or a size class.

j_gene,len,v_gene,abundance,d_gene,CDR3nt,CDR3aa
TRBJ1-3,15,TRBV2,many,-,TGTGCCAGCAGTAAAGTGGGTGTCCCTGGAAACACCATATATTTT,CASSKVGVPGNTIYF
TRBJ1-4,11,TRBV12-3/TRBV12-4,many,-,TGTGCCAGCAGTTACAATGAAAAACTGTTTTTT,CASSYNEKLFF
TRBJ2-1,17,TRBV11-2,many,TRBD2,TGTGCCAGCAGCCCACGGACTAGCGGGAGCCTCTACAATGAGCAGTTCTTC,CASSPRTSGSLYNEQFF
TRBJ1-5,14,TRBV27,many,TRBD1,TGTGCCAGCAGTTTGGGGACAGGGCGTCAGCCCCAGCATTTT,CASSLGTGRQPQHF
TRBJ2-7,14,TRBV19,-,TRBD2,TGTGTCAGTAGAACGACTAGCGGGAGCGACGAGCAGTACTTC,CVSRTTSGSDEQYF
TRBJ2-1,19,TRBV4-1,few,-,TGCGCCAGCAGCCAAGGAGCGGCAGGGAGAACTCCCGGGGGCAATGAGCAGTTCTTC,CASSQGAAGRTPGGNEQFF
TRBJ1-4,12,TRBV2,many,TRBD1,TGTGCCAGCAGCCAAGGACAGGGAAAACTGTTTTTT,CASSQGQGKLFF
TRBJ2-3,15,TRBV2,many,TRBD2,TGTGCCAGCTCACCGAGCGGGGCTAGCACAGATACGCAGTATTTT,CASSPSGASTDTQYF
TRBJ1-2,18,TRBV12-3/TRBV12-4,many,-,TGTGCCAGCACCCCCGGACCACCGGGAGGGGCCGCTAACTATGGCTACACCTTC,CASTPGPPGGAANYGYTF
TRBJ2-3,13,TRBV28,-,-,TGTGCCAGCAGCCTTTCTCACCTAGGTACGCAGTATTTT,CASSLSHLGTQYF
TRBJ1-3,16,TRBV9,-,-,TGTGCCAGCAGCGCAAACCCAGGGAGCTCTGGAAACACCATATATTTT,CASSANPGSSGNTIYF
TRBJ2-7,12,TRBV20-1,many,TRBD1,TGCAGTGCTAGTAGGGGGCTCAACGAGCAGTACTTC,CSASRGLNEQYF
TRBJ1-2,15,TRBV4-1,few,-,TGCGCCAGCAGCCAAGAAGGGGGAATGGACTATGGCTACACCTTC,CASSQEGGMDYGYTF
TRBJ2-2,16,TRBV18,-,TRBD2,TGTGCCAGCTCACCACGGCTAGCGGGAGACAGCGGGGAGCTGTTTTTT,CASSPRLAGDSGELFF
TRBJ2-7,13,TRBV12-3/TRBV12-4,many,TRBD2,TGTGCCAGCGGGACTAGCGGGACGGGCGAGCAGTACTTC,CASGTSGTGEQYF
TRBJ1-1,13,TRBV27,many,-,TGTGCCAGCAGTCACGGGGGGAACACTGAAGCTTTCTTT,CASSHGGNTEAFF
TRBJ2-1,12,TRBV28,many,-,TGTGCCACCACTCCCGGGTATAATGAGCAGTTCTTC,CATTPGYNEQFF
TRBJ1-4,15,TRBV10-2,many,-,TGCGCCAGCAGTGAGTCGGTAGGGGTTGATGAAAAACTGTTTTTT,CASSESVGVDEKLFF
TRBJ2-7,16,TRBV11-3,few,-,TGTGCCAGCAGCTTAGGGTCCAGGAGGGAATTATACGAGCAGTACTTC,CASSLGSRRELYEQYF
TRBJ1-5,15,TRBV24-1,many,-,TGTGCCACCAGTAGATTGGCAGTAAGGAGTCAGCCCCAGCATTTT,CATSRLAVRSQPQHF
TRBJ1-3,16,TRBV7-2,many,-,TGTGCCAGCAGCTCCGGCGGACGACACTCTGGAAACACCATATATTTT,CASSSGGRHSGNTIYF
TRBJ2-3,15,TRBV7-9,-,-,TGTGCCAGCAGCTTTATTTGGGAGGGCACAGATACGCAGTATTTT,CASSFIWEGTDTQYF
TRBJ1-5,14,TRBV3-1,many,-,TGTGCCAGCAGCCAAGCCAATAGCAATCAGCCCCAGCATTTT,CASSQANSNQPQHF
TRBJ2-5,15,TRBV15,few,TRBD2,TGTGCCACCAGCAGGAGCGGGAGGGGGGAGGAGACCCAGTACTTC,CATSRSGRGEETQYF
TRBJ2-2,14,TRBV2,many,-,TGTGCCAGCATGAGCGACGAAAACACCGGGGAGCTGTTTTTT,CASMSDENTGELFF
TRBJ1-1,13,TRBV27,many,-,TGTGCCAGCAGCTTCCTAGCGGGCACTGAAGCTTTCTTT,CASSFLAGTEAFF
TRBJ2-1,14,TRBV29-1,many,-,TGCAGCGTTGGGGTGAGGGGTCCCTACAATGAGCAGTTCTTC,CSVGVRGPYNEQFF
TRBJ2-5,16,TRBV7-2,many,-,TGTGCCAGCAGCTTAGCGGCGGGTGGCAGTCAAGAGACCCAGTACTTC,CASSLAAGGSQETQYF
TRBJ2-3,15,TRBV2,many,-,TGTGCCAGCAGTGAAGATGACGGGTGGTCAGATACGCAGTATTTT,CASSEDDGWSDTQYF
TRBJ2-7,15,TRBV9,few,-,TGTGCCAGCAGCGTAGTCGGGGGAGATACCTACGAGCAGTACTTC,CASSVVGGDTYEQYF
TRBJ2-5,15,TRBV2,many,TRBD2,TGTGCCAGCGCCTCGGGCGGGAGAAGGGGCGAGACCCAGTACTTC,CASASGGRRGETQYF
TRBJ1-4,14,TRBV20-1,few,TRBD1,TGCAGTGCCCCGACAGGGGGCGCGGATGAAAAACTGTTTTTT,CSAPTGGADEKLFF
TRBJ2-7,14,TRBV29-1,many,-,TGCAGCGTTGTAGAATCAGGGATTCTTTACGAGCAGTACTTC,CSVVESGILYEQYF
TRBJ1-2,14,TRBV19,-,-,TGTGCCAGTAGTATAGAGGGCTTAAGGCCTGGCTACACCTTC,CASSIEGLRPGYTF
TRBJ2-3,16,TRBV12-3/TRBV12-4,many,-,TGTGCCAGCAGTTTGGGTTTGATGGACAGCACAGATACGCAGTATTTT,CASSLGLMDSTDTQYF
TRBJ2-3,15,TRBV12-3/TRBV12-4,-,-,TGTGCCAGCAGTCCCGGACTACCGCGCACAGATACGCAGTATTTT,CASSPGLPRTDTQYF
TRBJ2-1,13,TRBV28,many,TRBD2,TGTGCCAGCAAGTCGGTTTTGCGGGGGAGAGGGTTCTTC,CASKSVLRGRGFF
TRBJ2-1,15,TRBV20-1,few,-,TGCAGTGCTAGCAACGGCGCCAGCTCCTACAATGAGCAGTTCTTC,CSASNGASSYNEQFF
TRBJ2-1,16,TRBV12-3/TRBV12-4,few,TRBD2,TGTGCCAGCAGCCAAGTAAGACTAGCGGGAGCCCATGAGCAGTTCTTC,CASSQVRLAGAHEQFF
TRBJ1-1,15,TRBV6-2/TRBV6-3,-,TRBD1,TGTGCCAGCACCCCGAGGGGGCGGGTGAACACTGAAGCTTTCTTT,CASTPRGRVNTEAFF
TRBJ1-1,15,TRBV30,-,-,TGTGCCCGTGGGGCCTTCAGGCGTGAGAACACTGAAGCTTTCTTT,CARGAFRRENTEAFF
TRBJ2-3,15,TRBV6-1,few,-,TGTGCCAGCAGTGATCCTGCCCTGGGGGCAGATACGCAGTATTTT,CASSDPALGADTQYF
TRBJ1-1,13,TRBV11-3,many,-,TGTGCCAGCAGCTACGAACGGGACACTGAAGCTTTCTTT,CASSYERDTEAFF
TRBJ2-2,15,TRBV7-8,few,-,TGTGCCAGCAGCTTAGAGTCCAGGGCCACCGGGGAGCTGTTTTTT,CASSLESRATGELFF
TRBJ1-1,13,TRBV12-3/TRBV12-4,once,-,TGTGCCAGCAGTTTATCGGACGGAGCGGAAGCTTTCTTT,CASSLSDGAEAFF
TRBJ1-2,13,TRBV12-3/TRBV12-4,many,-,TGTGCCAGCAGTTCGGCAGGGGTCTCTGGCTACACCTTC,CASSSAGVSGYTF
TRBJ2-2,14,TRBV30,-,TRBD2,TGTGCCTGGAGTAAAGCGGGAGCCACCGGGGAGCTGTTTTTT,CAWSKAGATGELFF
TRBJ2-5,11,TRBV5-1,few,-,TGCGCCAGCAGCTTTGTCGGTAATTGGTACTTC,CASSFVGNWYF
TRBJ1-5,14,TRBV6-1,many,TRBD1,TGTGCCAGCAGGGGGACAGGGAACAATCAGCCCCAACATTTT,CASRGTGNNQPQHF
TRBJ2-6,14,TRBV14,few,-,TGTGCCAGCAGAGAGCTAGCTGGGGCCAACGTCCTGACTTTC,CASRELAGANVLTF
TRBJ1-4,12,TRBV29-1,many,-,TGCAGCGTGATGCGCAGGGGTGAAAAACTGTTTTTT,CSVMRRGEKLFF
TRBJ2-7,18,TRBV6-5,many,-,TGTGCCAGCAGTTACTCGGAGCCGGGCGGAGTAGGTCCCTACGAGCAGTACTTC,CASSYSEPGGVGPYEQYF
TRBJ1-2,15,TRBV10-2,-,-,TGCGCCAGCAGTGAGCGTAAGGTTGGGGACTATGGCTACACCTTC,CASSERKVGDYGYTF